This T cell receptor beta chain appears in the sequencing data of a study of cytomegalovirus exposure and HLA in healthy donors. Study results and limitations: In a later analysis, first-cohort TCR clusters were found to tend to co-occur in the 130 or so validation repertoires.

TCRdb's copy holds only in-frame clones and misses some; the assay was immunoSEQ multiplex PCR. The data contain 150,000 to 200,000 clones, 86% of them singletons. This clone turned up a few times. Its antigen is not known. V gave up 8 bases and J gave up 4 bases, with 8 bases separating them. Germline V gives CDR1 ENHRY, CDR2 SYGVKD. The CDR3 has 11 amino acids. The clonotype comes from a young woman in good health and CMV-seronegative. Sequencing used PBMCs. The chain employs TRBV10-3 and TRBJ1-2; D is perhaps TRBD1 (6 bases). This chain's CDR3 is CAIGQSYGYTF. The CDR3 DNA is TGTGCCATCGGACAGAGCTATGGCTACACCTTC.